These 26 T cell receptor beta chains came from one sample sequenced in a study of T cells in women clearing cervical HPV infection. Libraries were prepared by immunoSEQ multiplex PCR; TCRdb keeps only in-frame clonotypes and omits some of them. The sample's table shows tens of thousands of clones. Sequenced input: blood buffy coat. Receptors were obtained from a woman between 18 and 70 years old with a cervical HPV16 infection that either progressed to CIN3+ or cleared (not recorded which).

A word on this clone: The CDR3 end falls 3 residues outside the read, so it is completed with the germline J gene. The genes are TRBV30 and TRBJ1-3; D possibly corresponds to TRBD1 (5 bases). CDR3 length equals 14 residues. Germline CDR1 and CDR2: GTSNPN and SVGIG (reference sequence). The V end was cut by 0 bases, the J end by 2 bases, with 8 bases between. CDR3 sequence: CAWSVPGAGNTIYF. The covered CDR3 bases are TGTGCCTGGAGTGTACCGGGGGCTGGAAACACC.

Concerning this clone: The CDR3 end falls 3 residues outside the read, so it is completed with the germline J gene. V is TRBV7-9 and J is TRBJ1-1; D ambiguous. The germline gives CDR1 SEHNR, CDR2 FQNEAQ (reference sequence). V lost 2 bases, J lost 1 base, and 11 bases lay in between. The CDR3 is 15 residues long. CDR3 residues: CASSLSLQRNTEAFF. The CDR3 DNA, read in part, is TGTGCCAGCAGCTTATCTTTGCAGAGGAACACTGAA.

The chain's CDR3 is CASSPPVTSPLFF. CDR3 DNA, as far as it was read: TGTGCCAGTAGTCCCCCAGTGACTAGCCCA. The chain has TRBV19 and TRBJ1-4; no definite D call. The read halts 3 residues ahead of the CDR3 end, with the missing end drawn from the germline J gene. The CDR3 length is 13 residues. The germline CDR1 and CDR2 sequences are LNHDA and SQIVND (reference sequence).

Turning to this clone: Sequencing ends 3 residues short of the CDR3 end; the germline J gene provides the rest. This sequence joins TRBV30 and TRBJ2-3; possibly TRBD2 for D (6 bases). CDR3 size: 21 residues. Germline V CDR1 and CDR2: GTSNPN, SVGIG (reference sequence). V shed 5 bases and J shed 8 bases, with 41 bases lying between them. The CDR3 loop reads CAWSKGPGLNPTRPPLGTQYF. CDR3 DNA (partial): TGTGCCTGGTCCAAAGGGCCGGGACTCAATCCCACCCGACCACCTTTGGGTACG.

Points on this clone: Sequencing ends 3 residues short of the CDR3 end; the germline J gene provides the rest. The chain links TRBV19 to TRBJ2-2; TRBD1 aligns across 9 bases. The CDR3 has 17 amino acids. Germline lookup yields CDR1 LNHDA and CDR2 SQIVND (reference sequence). Here the CDR3 reads CASSIFGGQGFHSPLFF. The DNA read from the CDR3 is TGTGCCAGTAGTATATTCGGCGGACAGGGGTTCCATTCACCG.

A word on this clone: The CDR3 extends 3 residues past the end of the read, so its final part is completed from the germline J gene. The chain has TRBV5-4 and TRBJ1-3; no reliable D call. Germline V CDR1 and CDR2: SGHNT, YYREEE (reference sequence). V shed 2 bases and J shed 0 bases, with 9 bases lying between them. There are 15 residues in the CDR3. CDR3 DNA (partial): TGTGCCAGCAGCTTAGGGTGGCCCTCTGGAAACACC. Amino acids: CASSLGWPSGNT. The whole CDR3 reads CASSLGWPSGNTIYF.

Notes on this clone: Coverage ceases 3 residues before the CDR3 finishes, and the germline J gene fills in the end. This chain links TRBV6-2 or TRBV6-3 with TRBJ2-1; 12 positions match TRBD2. The length of the CDR3 is 15 residues. Trimming at V came to 6 bases and at J to 6 bases, leaving 6 bases not matched to a gene. Germline V gene data show CDR1 as MNHEY and CDR2 as SVGEGT. The sequenced part of the CDR3 DNA is TGTGCCAGCAGCCCCCTAGCGGGGGGGCTCAATGAG. It specifies CASSPLAGGLNE. From start to end, the CDR3 is CASSPLAGGLNEQFF.

As concerns this clone: The CDR3 end lies 3 residues beyond the end of the read and is filled in from the germline J gene. The chain links TRBV7-9 to TRBJ2-5; the D is unclear. The CDR3 contains 13 residues. V was clipped by 7 bases and J by 2 bases, with 11 bases between them. Germline V CDR1 and CDR2: SEHNR, FQNEAQ (reference sequence). CDR3 DNA (partial): TGTGCCAGCACTTTTAGCCTTCAAGAGACC. Translated, it gives CASTFSLQET. The full CDR3 protein is CASTFSLQETQYF.

As concerns this clone: Coverage ceases 3 residues before the CDR3 finishes, and the germline J gene fills in the end. This sequence joins TRBV20-1 and TRBJ2-7, with D possibly matching TRBD2 (6 bases). The CDR3 runs 12 residues. The ends were cut back, 3 bases at V and 4 bases at J, with 10 bases in the middle. Germline V gene data show CDR1 as DFQATT and CDR2 as SNEGSKA (reference sequence). The CDR3 bases that were read are TGCAGTGCTAGCGGGGGACCGTACGAG. Translated, it gives CSASGGPYE. The whole CDR3 protein reads CSASGGPYEQYF.

Regarding this clone: The read is 3 residues too short to cover the CDR3 end, so that end is filled in from the germline J gene. The genes are TRBV5-1 and TRBJ2-1; 16 nucleotides agree with TRBD2. The CDR3 runs to 17 residues. The V gene's germline CDR1 is SGHRS and CDR2 YFSETQ. The J segment lost 7 bases and the V segment lost 4 bases, leaving 8 bases of the junction unmatched. The CDR3 reads CASSPQGTSGGGNEQFF. The covered CDR3 bases are TGCGCCAGCAGCCCCCAGGGGACTAGCGGGGGGGGGAATGAG.

In the case of this clone: The CDR3 goes on 3 residues after the read ends, and that part is filled in from the germline J gene. The chain is built from TRBV7-2 and TRBJ2-2; a weak D match, TRBD2 (7 bases). The CDR3 runs 13 residues. Germline lookup yields CDR1 SGHTA and CDR2 FQGNSA. CDR3 bases read: TGTGCCAGCAGCACACCGGGGGGCGAAAAG. It encodes CASSTPGGEK. Given in full, the CDR3 is CASSTPGGEKLFF.

Note on this clone: The CDR3 extends 3 residues past the end of the read, so its final part is completed from the germline J gene. J is TRBJ2-3 and V is TRBV5-6; tentative D call: TRBD2 (7 bases). The CDR3 has 15 amino acids. CDR1 is SGHDT, CDR2 YYEEEE, per germline. The DNA read from the CDR3 is TGTGCCAGCAGCTTAAACTGGGGGGGCGGAGAGACG. Protein: CASSLNWGGGET. The full CDR3 reads CASSLNWGGGETQYF. Using reference TRBV5-6 and TRBJ2-3 for the parts outside the CDR3, the full variable domain is DAGVTQSPTHLIKTRGQQVTLRCSPKSGHDTVSWYQQALGQGPQFIFQYYEEEERQRGNFPDRFSGHQFPNYSSELNVNALLLGDSALYLCASSLNWGGGETQYFGPGTRLTVL.

A remark on this clone: The read terminates 3 residues ahead of where the CDR3 ends, so the germline J gene completes it. The gene calls are TRBV6-2 or TRBV6-3 and TRBJ1-2; 10 nucleotides agree with TRBD1. The CDR3 is made up of 17 amino acids. Germline trimming cut 7 bases from V and 4 bases from J; bases unmatched to any gene: 15. Germline CDR1 is MNHEY and CDR2 is SVGEGT. The covered CDR3 bases are TGTGCCAGCACCACCGACGACAGGGGGCGTAGATCCTATGGC. This sequence encodes CASTTDDRGRRSYG. The CDR3 reads in full as CASTTDDRGRRSYGYTF.

Turning to this clone: The read stops 3 residues short of the end of the CDR3; the missing end is completed from the germline J gene. V usage is TRBV18 and J usage is TRBJ1-4; D perhaps matches TRBD1 (5 bases). Germline assignment: CDR1 KGHSH and CDR2 LQKENI. The CDR3 contains 16 residues. CDR3 in amino acids: CASSPREGNYNSPLFF. The part of the CDR3 DNA that was read is TGTGCCAGCTCACCAAGGGAGGGGAACTATAATTCACCA.

Note on this clone: Read data end 3 residues before the CDR3 end; the end is taken from the germline J gene. The gene calls are TRBV19 and TRBJ1-3; D is undetermined. The CDR3 covers 15 residues. CDR1 and CDR2 (germline): LNHDA, SQIVND (reference sequence). Deletions cut 6 bases from V and 8 bases from J, with 20 bases between. The sequenced part of the CDR3 DNA is TGTGCCAGTAGGGATGCCCCCAGCCCGACTGACACC. Translating gives CASRDAPSPTDT. The full CDR3 is CASRDAPSPTDTIYF.

Notes on this clone: The CDR3 end falls 3 residues outside the read, so it is completed with the germline J gene. J is TRBJ2-7 and V is TRBV19, with D tentatively TRBD1 (5 bases). This CDR3 region has 14 residues. V was trimmed by 5 bases and J by 5 bases, leaving 16 bases between them. CDR1 and CDR2 from the germline V gene are LNHDA and SQIVND (reference sequence). The part of the CDR3 DNA that was read is TGTGCCAGTAGTGGGTCAGGGTCGGTCGACGAG. This translates into CASSGSGSVDE. The whole CDR3 reads CASSGSGSVDEQYF.

To note about this clone: The CDR3 end is not reached by the read, which stops 3 residues before it; the germline J gene fills it in. The V gene is TRBV7-9, the J gene TRBJ2-1; possibly TRBD2 for D (5 bases). The V gene's germline CDR1 is SEHNR and CDR2 FQNEAQ (reference sequence). V was cut by 3 bases and J by 7 bases, with 16 bases left in between. The CDR3 has 15 residues. CDR3 bases read: TGTGCCAGCAGCTTGGTGTCTGGTACGGGGAATGAG. Its protein is CASSLVSGTGNE. The whole CDR3 sequence reads CASSLVSGTGNEQFF.

Of note for this clone: With the read ending 3 residues before the CDR3 end, the germline J gene is used to fill in that end. Other DNA sequences in the same sample also yield this CDR3. The rearrangement uses TRBV5-4 and TRBJ2-5; the D gene is possibly TRBD2 (7 bases). Per the germline V gene, CDR1 is SGHNT and CDR2 is YYREEE (reference sequence). V gave up 0 bases and J gave up 5 bases, with 11 bases separating them. The CDR3 is 14 amino acids. The chain's CDR3 is CASSLAGGRETQYF. The sequenced CDR3 bases are TGTGCCAGCAGCTTGGCGGGGGGCAGGGAGACC.

Note on this clone: The read ends 3 residues early relative to the CDR3; the germline J gene fills the gap. V is TRBV19 and J is TRBJ1-5, with D perhaps matching TRBD1 (6 bases). The germline V gene has CDR1 LNHDA and CDR2 SQIVND (reference sequence). Trimming stripped 4 bases from V and 3 bases from J, with 22 bases between. The CDR3 spans 18 residues. The chain's CDR3 is CASSTRIYFRGDNQPQHF. The covered CDR3 bases are TGTGCCAGTAGTACACGGATATACTTCAGGGGAGACAATCAGCCC.

In the case of this clone: The read ends 3 residues before the CDR3 terminus; that terminus is restored from the germline J gene. The chain has TRBV19 and TRBJ2-3; 8 bases match TRBD1. The CDR3 is 17 amino acids. From germline, CDR1 is LNHDA and CDR2 SQIVND (reference sequence). This CDR3 is CASTPGQATLSNQPQYF. The CDR3 bases that were read are TGTGCCAGTACCCCGGGACAGGCGACGTTGAGCAATCAGCCG.

As concerns this clone: The DNA ends 3 residues before the CDR3 does, and the rest of the CDR3 is filled in from the germline J gene. The chain links TRBV10-3 to TRBJ1-5; D is possibly TRBD1 (5 bases). Trimming removed 8 bases at V and 2 bases at J, with 19 bases between. Per germline, CDR1 ENHRY and CDR2 SYGVKD. This CDR3 has 16 amino acids. The sequenced CDR3 bases are TGTGCCATCGGGAGGGACCGGGTAGCGGGCAATCAGCCC. Translation: CAIGRDRVAGNQP. The whole CDR3 protein is CAIGRDRVAGNQPQHF.

Notes on this clone: The sequence runs out 3 residues before the end of the CDR3; the remainder is reconstructed from the germline J gene. J is TRBJ2-3 and V is TRBV30; a possible D gene is TRBD1 (6 bases). Germline CDR1 is GTSNPN and CDR2 is SVGIG (reference sequence). This CDR3 has 14 residues. The CDR3 DNA, read in part, is TGTGCCTGGAATACAGGGTACGGCAATCAGCCG. This sequence encodes CAWNTGYGNQP. The full CDR3 protein is CAWNTGYGNQPQYF.

In the case of this clone: The read terminates 3 residues ahead of where the CDR3 ends, so the germline J gene completes it. The chain is built from TRBV19 and TRBJ1-5; 7 nucleotides align to TRBD1. There are 15 residues in the CDR3. J was trimmed by 6 bases and V by 1 base; bases with no gene match: 6. Germline lookup yields CDR1 LNHDA and CDR2 SQIVND (reference sequence). The CDR3 loop reads CASSIGQGSAQPQHF. The part of the CDR3 DNA that was read is TGTGCCAGTAGTATAGGACAGGGCTCGGCTCAGCCC.

Comments on this clone: The read terminates 3 residues before the CDR3 end, so the remaining end is supplied by the germline J gene. V usage is TRBV19 and J usage is TRBJ1-5; 9 bases line up with TRBD1. CDR1 and CDR2 (germline): LNHDA, SQIVND (reference sequence). The CDR3 runs to 14 residues. The V and J ends lost 4 bases and 7 bases, in that order; junction bases with no gene match: 5. This CDR3 is CASSTTGGGQPQHF. The CDR3 bases that were read are TGTGCCAGTAGTACAACAGGGGGCGGACAGCCC.

In regard to this clone: The CDR3 end is not reached by the read, which stops 3 residues before it; the germline J gene fills it in. The V gene is TRBV7-3, the J gene TRBJ2-7, with 7 bases fitting TRBD2. This CDR3 contains 15 residues. Germline V gives CDR1 SGHTA, CDR2 FQGTGA. The ends lost 5 bases at V and 2 bases at J; junction bases unmatched: 9. The CDR3 loop reads CASSPDLAETYEQYF. CDR3 DNA, as far as it was read: TGTGCCAGCAGCCCAGATCTAGCGGAGACCTACGAG.

About this clone itself: The read ends 3 residues before the CDR3 terminus; that terminus is restored from the germline J gene. V is TRBV7-6 and J is TRBJ2-7; TRBD2 matches 11 bases. This CDR3 has 14 amino acids. The junction had 2 bases not matched to a gene; V was cut back by 2 bases and J by 5 bases. Germline V gene sequence: CDR1 SGHVS, CDR2 FNYEAQ. The covered CDR3 bases are TGTGCCAGCAGCTTAACTAGCGGGAGCGACGAG. As protein: CASSLTSGSDE. The full CDR3 protein is CASSLTSGSDEQYF.